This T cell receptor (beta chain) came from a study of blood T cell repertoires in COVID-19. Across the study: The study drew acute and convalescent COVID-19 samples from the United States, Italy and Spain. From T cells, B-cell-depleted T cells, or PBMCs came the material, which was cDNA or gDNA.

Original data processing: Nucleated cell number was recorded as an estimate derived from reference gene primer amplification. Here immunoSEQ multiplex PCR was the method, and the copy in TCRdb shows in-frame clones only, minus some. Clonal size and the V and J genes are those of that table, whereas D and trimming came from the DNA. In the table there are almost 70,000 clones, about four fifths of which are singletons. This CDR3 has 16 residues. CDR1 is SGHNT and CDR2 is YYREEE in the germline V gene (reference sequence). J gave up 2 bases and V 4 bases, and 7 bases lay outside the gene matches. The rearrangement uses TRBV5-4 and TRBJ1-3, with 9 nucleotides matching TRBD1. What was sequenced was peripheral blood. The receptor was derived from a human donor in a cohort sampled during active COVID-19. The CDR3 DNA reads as TGTGCCAGCAGCCACCAAACAGGGGGCCCTGGAAACACCATATATTTT. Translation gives CASSHQTGGPGNTIYF.